This T cell receptor (beta chain) was recorded in a study of cytomegalovirus exposure and HLA in healthy donors. V lost 4 bases, J lost 5 bases, and 5 bases stayed unmatched. CDR3 length: 15 amino acids. Germline CDR1 reads SGHNT; CDR2 reads YYREEE (reference sequence). The PCR ran on 60 Vbeta and 13 Jbeta primers. The repertoire was sequenced with immunoSEQ multiplex PCR; TCRdb's copy has only in-frame clones and lacks some. The sample has around 140,000 clones, 82% seen once. The chain is built from TRBV5-4 and TRBJ2-5; 13 positions agree with TRBD2. The sequenced sample consisted of PBMCs. The clonotype comes from a male donor in good health and CMV-seronegative. CDR3 in amino acids: CASSQTSGRRETQYF. The CDR3 coding sequence is TGTGCCAGCAGCCAGACTAGCGGGAGGAGGGAGACCCAGTACTTC.